This entry describes one TCR beta chain. No antigen is known for it. No clone much larger than this one lies a single base away; base qualities are absent. These data originate in a study of cytomegalovirus exposure and HLA in healthy donors (dated 2017 in TCRdb). As for the study more broadly: In an earlier analysis of 450 to 750 of the donors, 276 Gb of sequence data and 117 million unique TCR beta sequences from roughly 190 million T cells were reported. The genetic ancestry cluster associated with self-reported Caucasian donors included about four fifths of the roughly 400 genotyped donors. To predict cytomegalovirus infection status, the study brought together high-throughput TCR immunosequencing, statistical association of individual TCRs with disease status, and machine learning. Using immunosequencing, the study profiled T cell repertoires from about 610 subjects and related those repertoires to cytomegalovirus serostatus. Because of strong linkage in the cohort, four to six DR-DQ haplotypes were treated as single units for association and clustering. Among about 390 genotyped donors of the cohort, an average of about 240,000 unique TCR beta nucleotide sequences were sequenced per donor, roughly 20% of them non-productive. Both class I and class II loci were covered by HLA typing, at four-digit resolution. Rather than using new phenotypic data, the later analysis identified candidate immune exposures from TCR beta sequences and from how often those sequences occurred across donors. All discovery cohort repertoires had been generated using a single sequencing platform. About 280 gigabases of sequencing data and some 85 million unique TCR sequences were included in an early release covering under 650 HLA-typed donors. Along with the roughly 670-subject first cohort, a separate validation cohort of over a hundred different subjects was used. Typing coverage varied by locus: about 620-630 donors for A, B, C, DRB1 and DQB1; roughly 510 for DQA1; around 570 for DPA1; under 490 for DPB1. The aim of the study was to test whether cataloging public T cell receptors could identify signatures of past pathogen exposure. Donor age, sex, ethnicity and CMV serostatus were collected together with the repertoire data. Genome-wide SNP genotypes for about 65% of the 666 donors were used in a later genetic analysis, which treated that subset as a discovery cohort. An earlier analysis of several hundred of the donors applied high-throughput TCR beta sequencing to assess whether each TCR beta V gene segment acted as functional or pseudogenic. To study patterns of TCR occurrence, a later analysis re-analyzed previously published TCR beta repertoires from more than 550 donors and added high-resolution HLA genotyping. Broad study findings and their caveats: In a later genetic analysis, fewer N-insertions in productive TCRs were reported among donors in an Asian-associated ancestry cluster than the roughly 710-donor mean. At a false discovery rate of 0.05, a later analysis linked 16,951 TCR beta sequences to specific HLA alleles. In an earlier analysis of more than 450 of the donors, most TCR beta V segments were observed in productive rearrangements about 87% or about 30% of the time, broadly matching IMGT annotations. Most TCR sequences were seen in very few donors, while some public TCRs were found in many individuals. A later analysis found that HLA-associated TCR beta chains were more clonally expanded and had lower generation probabilities than equally common non-associated chains. Linkage disequilibrium might explain the correlated functional status among segregating V segments, but an unknown experimental factor could not be ruled out. Several of the top co-occurrence clusters appeared to be linked to parvovirus B19, influenza, CMV and Epstein-Barr virus, according to a later analysis. A further reported finding was that TCR beta sequences accurately predicted the HLA-A and HLA-B alleles for most subjects in the first cohort. A later analysis found that most CMV-associated TCR beta chains appeared HLA-restricted, with HLA associations seemingly driven largely by CMV exposure. Because HLA typing was missing for some donors at each locus, association tests included only the typed subset. The study listed 164 TCR beta chains as associated with cytomegalovirus. The classifier was reported to diagnose cytomegalovirus status with high specificity and sensitivity in both the original and validation cohorts. According to the authors, the approach could potentially be generalized to other disease states and immunological phenotypes. Seventeen rarely observed V segments, including chromosome 9 orphons, were excluded from the earlier analysis of about 600 of the donors because counts were too low. When HLA alleles, especially DR and DQ, strongly co-occurred, attributing TCR associations to individual alleles was difficult. In a later genetic analysis, a missense DCLRE1C variant was associated with V-gene and J-gene trimming of TCR beta chains, and the association was replicated in an independent cohort. A group of highly shared sequence variants was considered likely to be a technical artifact of the sequencing pipeline. According to a later analysis, TCR association rates differed among HLA loci, with DRB1 alleles showing the most associated TCRs and HLA-C alleles showing the fewest. The presence/absence analyses assumed that sequencing depth was roughly uniform across donors, and that assumption may not be true. In vitro tests confirmed that a few of the cytomegalovirus-associated TCR beta chains recognize cytomegalovirus antigens. Only TCR beta chains were sequenced in this cohort, and the absence of alpha or paired-chain data limited detectable features. For the cohort, immune exposure information was limited to CMV serostatus. Some IMGT-functional V segments, including TRBV6-2 and TRBV6-3, could not be told apart with the 87-base-pair reads, so those segments were excluded.

Library preparation employed the immunoSEQ multiplex PCR assay. For the multiplex PCR, a mixture combining 60 forward primers for TCR Vbeta segments and 13 reverse primers for TCR Jbeta segments was used. The CDR3 region of rearranged TCR beta genes was amplified from genomic DNA with a multiplex PCR assay. The Illumina HiSeq System was used to sequence the amplified TCR beta libraries as 87-base-pair reads. Processing in the source paper ran as follows. Across the 600 to 700 repertoires, a later analysis counted 60 million to 90 million unique TCR beta chains, some 11 million of which were shared by at least two donors. A nearest-neighbor algorithm error-corrected the raw reads and collapsed the reads into unique sequences, merging closely related sequences to remove PCR and sequencing errors. To assign V, D and J gene segments, CDR3 sequences were aligned to IMGT reference sequences. For a sequence to be retained, a match of at least six nucleotides to both a V gene segment and a J gene segment was required. Rearrangements were classified as productive when the CDR3 lacked stop codons and remained in frame with V and J, and all other rearrangements were classified as non-productive. CDR3 was defined according to IMGT convention as the region running from the second conserved V-encoded cysteine to the conserved J-encoded phenylalanine. The earlier analysis of a few hundred of the donors excluded sequences that lacked an unambiguous match to a single V gene segment. In an earlier analysis of more than 500 of the donors, a V segment was called functional when productive rearrangements were above 56.7%, and segregating when the standard deviation between donors exceeded 5%. A statistical classification framework was built for diagnosing cytomegalovirus status from the catalog of TCR beta chain sequences. In a later analysis, TCR nucleotide sequences were compared against IMGT/GENE-DB human TR gene sequences so that V and J genes could be assigned. In a later analysis, CDR3 sequences and most-parsimonious VDJ recombination scenarios were assigned using the TCRdist pipeline. In a later analysis, each TCR beta chain was defined by its CDR3 amino acid sequence together with its V-gene family, and reads without a unique V-gene family were excluded. A later analysis removed several hundred highly shared, low-generation-probability nucleotide sequences to deal with suspected cross-contamination and a sequencing artifact. A later analysis calculated a clonal expansion index for each public chain from normalized within-repertoire ranks of inferred template counts. In a later analysis, generation probabilities were computed using a VDJ recombination model fitted to out-of-frame rearrangements, and the results were checked against IGoR. Hypergeometric tests were used in a later analysis to score TCR-TCR, TCR-HLA and TCR-CMV co-occurrence, with a repertoire-size bias correction applied to the TCR pairs. In a later analysis, false discovery rates were estimated by permuting HLA or CMV assignments 20 times. A later analysis grouped co-occurring TCRs with DBSCAN, adding TCRdist sequence similarity when clustering within HLA-allele-positive subsets. Repertoires with fewer than 30,000 or more than 120,000 public chains, plus five repertoires with anomalous nucleotide sharing, were excluded from co-occurrence clustering. TCRdb mirrors the immuneACCESS table, restricted to in-frame sequences. Some clones are absent from its copies; in checked studies, under half trace to an unresolved V gene, and the reason for the others is unknown. The V and J calls and clone size were taken over from that table, and D and trimming were inferred from the DNA. This sample gives around 200,000 clones in total; roughly three quarters of them show up just once. The ten largest make up around 1.7% of the sample.

The cohort consisted of 666 healthy bone marrow donors. At the time of sampling, every cohort member was nominally healthy, though immune exposures that went unrecorded were likely present. The donor tested CMV seronegative and was one of the 352 seronegative cohort members. Every donor gave a peripheral blood sample, and the peripheral blood mononuclear cells from that sample were used for TCR beta sequencing. Genomic DNA extraction from the blood cell samples was performed with the Qiagen DNeasy Blood Extraction Kit. Sequences MNHEY (CDR1) and SMNVEV (CDR2) are obtained from the germline V gene (reference sequence). The CDR3 runs 13 amino acids, cysteine and phenylalanine included. Of all the DNA, just the CDR3 is kept, 39 bases in frame from base 1. V was cut back by 5 bases and J by 5 bases, leaving a gap of 12 bases between them.

The receptor was isolated from a man aged 45 to 65 in good health and CMV-seronegative. The sample taken for sequencing was PBMCs. The receptor chain draws on TRBV27 and TRBJ1-1; no D gene can be assigned with confidence. The DNA reads as follows: TGTGCCAGCAGTCTATACAGAAAAACTGAAGCTTTCTTT. This gives the protein CASSLYRKTEAFF.